The 16 T cell receptor beta chains listed next were all sequenced from one sample in a study of cytomegalovirus exposure and HLA in healthy donors. The PCR employed 60 Vbeta primers together with 13 Jbeta primers. Assay used: immunoSEQ multiplex PCR; TCRdb lists only in-frame clones, some missing. The sample lists 150,000 to 200,000 clones; roughly 84% were seen once. Material for sequencing was PBMCs. Source of these receptors: a boy between 5 and 17 years old in good health and CMV-seronegative.

This sequence joins TRBV7-2 and TRBJ1-1, with D uncertain. Between the trimmed V and J ends, which lost 4 bases and 5 bases, there was a span of 20 bases. Per germline, CDR1 SGHTA and CDR2 FQGNSA. The CDR3 loop spans 16 amino acids. CDR3 sequence: CASSSPAVRLRTEAFF. The DNA for the CDR3 is TGTGCCAGCAGCTCACCGGCTGTGCGGTTGCGAACTGAAGCTTTCTTT.

This clone was observed a handful of times. The chain uses TRBV19 and TRBJ1-2; no firm D call. V was trimmed by 5 bases and J by 5 bases, leaving 12 bases between them. CDR1 and CDR2 (germline): LNHDA, SQIVND (reference sequence). CDR3 size: 13 residues. Here the CDR3 DNA reads TGTGCCAGTAGTCCCTTGGCCTTTTATGGCTACACCTTC. This sequence encodes CASSPLAFYGYTF.

The gene calls are TRBV19 and TRBJ2-3; 8 bases match TRBD2. The CDR3 has 15 residues. Trimming cost V 8 bases and J 2 bases; bases outside gene matches: 9. Per germline, CDR1 LNHDA and CDR2 SQIVND (reference sequence). The CDR3 spells CASDPGLGDTDTQYF. In nucleotides, the CDR3 is TGTGCCAGTGATCCGGGACTAGGGGACACAGATACGCAGTATTTT.

The chain employs TRBV5-1 and TRBJ1-1; 9 bases map to TRBD1. The CDR3 length is 13 residues. Germline V gene sequence: CDR1 SGHRS, CDR2 YFSETQ. With 7 bases clipped from V and 4 bases from J, the junction kept 5 bases outside the gene matches. DNA of the CDR3: TGCGCCAGCGGGCGACAGGGGGGCACTGAAGCTTTCTTT. Residues: CASGRQGGTEAFF.

This rearrangement joins TRBV6-6 to TRBJ1-1; 11 bases are a match to TRBD1. The ends lost 5 bases at V and 8 bases at J; junction bases unmatched: 7. The length of the CDR3 is 14 residues. From germline, CDR1 is MNHNY and CDR2 SVGAGI (reference sequence). The CDR3 is CASSLSDRGPEAFF. The CDR3 DNA follows: TGTGCCAGCAGTCTCTCGGACAGGGGGCCGGAAGCTTTCTTT.

This clone was observed a single time. DNA for the CDR3: TGTGCCAGCAGATCAATACAGCCCCCGGCAGCTTTCTTT. The encoded protein is CASRSIQPPAAFF. This chain joins TRBV6-5 and TRBJ1-1; D ambiguous. Germline lookup yields CDR1 MNHEY and CDR2 SVGAGI. V was shortened by 6 bases and J by 10 bases, with 18 bases between the two germline ends. There are 13 residues in the CDR3.

The chain uses TRBV7-9 and TRBJ1-2; 10 bases are shared with TRBD1. The junction had 11 bases not matched to a gene; V was cut back by 5 bases and J by 2 bases. CDR1 and CDR2 (germline): SEHNR, FQNEAQ (reference sequence). The CDR3 length is 17 residues. The CDR3: CASSPRDRGKINYGYTF. CDR3 nucleotides: TGTGCCAGCAGCCCACGGGACAGGGGAAAGATAAACTATGGCTACACCTTC.

The rearrangement joins TRBV2 to TRBJ1-2; D remains unclear. Germline V gene data show CDR1 as SNHLY and CDR2 as FYNNEI. The CDR3 runs to 13 residues. Trimming removed 1 base from V and 3 bases from J, with 6 bases in between. CDR3 in amino acids: CASSEVADYGYTF. For the CDR3, the DNA is TGTGCCAGCAGTGAAGTGGCAGACTATGGCTACACCTTC.

The chain employs TRBV29-1 and TRBJ2-1, with D possibly being TRBD2 (5 bases). The V end lost 7 bases, the J end lost 10 bases, and 17 bases lay between the germline ends. This CDR3 has 12 residues. From germline, CDR1 is SQVTM and CDR2 ANQGSEA. The CDR3 sequence is CSASLLGSEQFF. CDR3 bases: TGCAGCGCGTCATTACTAGGGTCGGAGCAGTTCTTC.

The J gene is TRBJ1-2, the V gene TRBV2; 7 bases align to TRBD1. CDR3 length: 12 amino acids. J lost 4 bases, V lost 11 bases, and 7 bases had no gene match. Germline assignment: CDR1 SNHLY and CDR2 FYNNEI. The CDR3 spells CAAGDSFYGYTF. In nucleotides, the CDR3 is TGTGCCGCCGGGGACAGCTTCTATGGCTACACCTTC.

The gene calls are TRBV19 and TRBJ1-6; 10 positions agree with TRBD1. The CDR3 loop spans 14 amino acids. Trimming took 7 bases from V and 10 from J; bases not matched to a gene: 7. Germline values: CDR1 LNHDA, CDR2 SQIVND (reference sequence). CDR3 nucleotides: TGTGCCAGTAATCCCGGGACAGGGGTGTCACCCCTCCACTTT. This sequence encodes CASNPGTGVSPLHF.

In its sample, this clone was seen once. The chain carries TRBV4-3 and TRBJ1-2; D gene ambiguous. V was clipped by 1 base and J by 2 bases, with 14 bases between them. In germline, CDR1 is LGHNA, CDR2 YSLEER. The CDR3 has 16 residues. The CDR3 sequence: CASSQVEVRGNYGYTF. The CDR3 bases are TGCGCCAGCAGCCAAGTTGAAGTGCGAGGGAACTATGGCTACACCTTC.

The chain carries TRBV10-3 and TRBJ1-1; D uncertain. This CDR3 spans 13 amino acids. With 7 bases removed from V and 11 bases from J, the gap between germline ends came to 20 bases. Germline V CDR1 and CDR2: ENHRY, SYGVKD. CDR3 in amino acids: CAIIPSGGLRAFF. DNA of the CDR3: TGTGCCATCATACCCTCAGGTGGTCTCCGGGCTTTCTTT.

The chain recombines TRBV11-2 with TRBJ1-4; D perhaps matches TRBD1 (6 bases). Trimming shortened V by 5 bases and J by 7 bases, and 17 bases separated the two germline ends. CDR1 and CDR2 (germline): SGHAT, FQNNGV. The CDR3 has 15 amino acids. The CDR3 DNA reads as TGTGCCAGCAGCGTACAGGGATGGGAGGGTGAAAAACTGTTTTTT. Its protein product is CASSVQGWEGEKLFF. The complete variable domain, with remaining parts taken from reference TRBV11-2 and TRBJ1-4, reads EAGVAQSPRYKIIEKRQSVAFWCNPISGHATLYWYQQILGQGPKLLIQFQNNGVVDDSQLPKDRFSAERLKGVDSTLKIQPAKLEDSAVYLCASSVQGWEGEKLFFGSGTQLSVL.

To note about this clone: The identical CDR3 is also encoded by other nucleotide sequences in the sample. The chain carries TRBV6-1 and TRBJ2-7, with D perhaps TRBD1 (6 bases). The V gene's germline CDR1 is MNHNS and CDR2 SASEGT. The CDR3 extends over 14 amino acids. The V gene lost 1 base and the J gene lost 2 bases, with 9 bases spanning the gap. CDR3 sequence: CASSEGAGAYEQYF. In DNA form, the CDR3 reads TGTGCCAGCAGTGAAGGGGCAGGGGCCTACGAGCAGTACTTC.

This clone showed up just a few times. This rearrangement joins TRBV7-4 to TRBJ1-3; D gene uncertain. Germline CDR1 reads SGHVT; CDR2 reads SQSDAQ. This CDR3 contains 14 residues. The ends were cut back, 1 base at V and 3 bases at J, with 7 bases in the middle. CDR3 coding DNA: TGTGCCAGCAGCTTAGGAGCGAGTGGAAACACCATATATTTT. This encodes CASSLGASGNTIYF. Looking up the rest from reference TRBV7-4 and TRBJ1-3 gives the full variable domain: GAGVSQSPRYKVAKRGRDVALRCDSISGHVTLYWYRQTLGQGSEVLTYSQSDAQRDKSGRPSGRFSAERPERSVSTLKIQRTEQGDSAVYLCASSLGASGNTIYFGEGSWLTVV.